The 13 T cell receptor beta chains below all came from one sample that was sequenced in a study of T cell responses to AZD1222 COVID-19 vaccine. The data were produced by immunoSEQ multiplex PCR, yet TCRdb's version contains in-frame clones alone and is incomplete. The table lists more than 110,000 clones, 85% to 95% of them singletons. Sequencing used peripheral blood, obtained on day 0 of AZD1222 vaccination. The receptors here all came from an adult in good health.

V and J are TRBV11-3 and TRBJ2-3; D ambiguous. The germline V gene encodes CDR1 SGHNT and CDR2 YENEEA. V was pared by 2 bases and J by 6 bases, with 6 bases between. This CDR3 comprises 12 residues. In DNA, the CDR3 is TGTGCCAGCAGCTTATCTCCGGATACGCAGTATTTT. It yields the protein CASSLSPDTQYF.

The J gene is TRBJ2-1, the V gene TRBV19; 8 bases align to TRBD2. There are 16 residues in the CDR3. CDR1 is LNHDA, CDR2 SQIVND, per germline (reference sequence). J gave up 2 bases and V 5 bases, and 8 bases lay outside the gene matches. The CDR3 region is CASSFTSGGAYNEQFF. CDR3 DNA sequence: TGTGCCAGTAGTTTCACAAGCGGGGGCGCCTACAATGAGCAGTTCTTC.

The J gene is TRBJ2-5, the V gene TRBV2, with 7 bases that match TRBD2. With 8 bases clipped from V and 3 bases from J, the junction kept 3 bases outside the gene matches. The CDR3 runs 12 residues. Germline CDR1 is SNHLY and CDR2 is FYNNEI. This CDR3 is CASRRGEETQYF. The CDR3 DNA reads TGTGCCAGCCGCCGGGGGGAAGAGACCCAGTACTTC.

The chain links TRBV12-3 or TRBV12-4 to TRBJ2-3; D is possibly TRBD1 (5 bases). The CDR3 spans 13 residues. Deletions cut 5 bases from V and 4 bases from J, with 10 bases between. CDR3 sequence (DNA): TGTGCCAGCAGTCCCCAGGGTCCAGATACGCAGTATTTT. Residues: CASSPQGPDTQYF.

The J gene is TRBJ1-1, the V gene TRBV5-1; D possibly corresponds to TRBD1 (6 bases). V was trimmed by 0 bases and J by 8 bases, leaving 14 bases between them. Germline V gene lookup returns CDR1 SGHRS and CDR2 YFSETQ. The CDR3 has 14 amino acids. The CDR3 coding sequence is TGCGCCAGCAGCTTGGTCGGAGCGAGGGGGGAAGCTTTCTTT. It encodes CASSLVGARGEAFF.

Details on this clone: This sample includes further DNA sequences coding for the same CDR3. The chain has TRBV20-1 and TRBJ2-3; 8 positions agree with TRBD2. This CDR3 spans 14 amino acids. V lost 3 bases to trimming and J lost 5 bases; unmatched junction nucleotides: 7. Germline CDR1 DFQATT, CDR2 SNEGSKA (reference sequence). The CDR3 is CSASSGRARDTQYF. Written as DNA, the CDR3 is TGCAGTGCTAGTTCCGGGAGGGCCAGAGATACGCAGTATTTT.

The V and J genes are TRBV6-5 and TRBJ2-5, with a tentative D call TRBD2 (6 bases). Trimming pared 0 bases from V and 2 bases from J, leaving 7 bases between. Looked up from germline, CDR1 is MNHEY and CDR2 is SVGAGI. The CDR3 runs to 14 residues. In nucleotides, the CDR3 is TGTGCCAGCAGTTACTCCCGGGAGCAAGAGACCCAGTACTTC. Translation gives CASSYSREQETQYF.

The chain is built from TRBV30 and TRBJ1-1, with 9 bases matching TRBD1. CDR3 length: 13 residues. V lost 6 bases and J lost 7; bases outside the gene matches: 9. CDR1 is GTSNPN, CDR2 SVGIG, per germline (reference sequence). The CDR3, as DNA: TGTGCCTGCCGGGGCGGGACAGGGTTTGAAGCTTTCTTT. This codes for CACRGGTGFEAFF.

The V and J genes are TRBV5-1 and TRBJ2-1, with a weak D call TRBD2 (5 bases). The CDR3 extends over 14 amino acids. Trimming left V 0 bases short and J 4 bases short, with 8 bases between. Germline V gives CDR1 SGHRS, CDR2 YFSETQ. The CDR3 DNA is TGCGCCAGCAGCTTGGTGAGCGGTTACAATGAGCAGTTCTTC. Its protein is CASSLVSGYNEQFF.

The DNA of the CDR3 is TGTGCCAGCAGTTACCCGGGGGCCGGGAGGCACACTGAAGCTTTCTTT. It specifies CASSYPGAGRHTEAFF. The chain joins TRBV28 to TRBJ1-1; perhaps TRBD1 as D (6 bases). The V and J ends lost 4 bases and 3 bases respectively, with 18 bases between them. Per the germline V gene, CDR1 is MDHEN and CDR2 is SYDVKM. The CDR3 runs to 16 residues.

The chain is built from TRBV24-1 and TRBJ2-1; 8 bases line up with TRBD2. CDR3 length equals 16 residues. V shed 4 bases, J shed 2 bases, and the junction held 6 bases outside the gene matches. The V gene's germline CDR1 is KGHDR and CDR2 SFDVKD. DNA for the CDR3: TGTGCCACCAGTGAACCGGGACTAGGCCCCTACAATGAGCAGTTCTTC. Its protein is CATSEPGLGPYNEQFF.

V usage is TRBV18 and J usage is TRBJ2-7; TRBD1 matches at 7 bases. CDR1 and CDR2 from the germline V gene are KGHSH and LQKENI. CDR3 length equals 16 residues. Trimming removed 1 base from V and 0 bases from J; junction bases left unmatched: 6. The DNA of the CDR3 is TGTGCCAGCTCACCACTAAACGGGACAGCCTCCTACGAGCAGTACTTC. Translating gives CASSPLNGTASYEQYF. The variable domain in full, with the rest retrieved from reference TRBV18 and TRBJ2-7, is NAGVMQNPRHLVRRRGQEARLRCSPMKGHSHVYWYRQLPEEGLKFMVYLQKENIIDESGMPKERFSAEFPKEGPSILRIQQVVRGDSAAYFCASSPLNGTASYEQYFGPGTRLTVT.

This chain joins TRBV5-1 and TRBJ2-3, with D tentatively TRBD2 (7 bases). V lost 5 bases and J 5 bases, leaving 12 bases between the germline ends. This CDR3 contains 13 residues. In germline, CDR1 is SGHRS, CDR2 YFSETQ. The CDR3 bases are TGCGCCAGCAGAAGGGGGGGGCGAGATACGCAGTATTTT. Protein sequence: CASRRGGRDTQYF.